This T cell receptor (beta chain) was sequenced in a study of blood T cell repertoires in COVID-19. Study as a whole: Italy, Spain and the United States were the sources of the convalescent and acute COVID-19 samples.

In the study's own analysis: Researchers report that nucleated cell counts were estimated from reference gene primer amplification. Only in-frame clones appear in the TCRdb table, and some are missing; sequencing was by immunoSEQ multiplex PCR. The V and J calls and clone size were taken over from that table, and D and trimming were inferred from the DNA. The sample includes about 260,000 clones, around nine tenths of them seen just once. From germline, CDR1 is MDHEN and CDR2 SYDVKM. The CDR3 totals 13 residues. V was clipped by 7 bases and J by 8 bases; unmatched bases: 10. Seattle's enrolled individuals joined amid active infection and were then monitored longitudinally.

Material for sequencing was peripheral blood. The chain recombines TRBV28 with TRBJ1-1, with 7 bases that match TRBD1. The receptor was derived from a woman in her fifties or sixties with COVID-19, enrolled during active disease. CDR3 bases: TGTGCCAGCAACCAACAGGGGAGAGGGGAAGCTTTCTTT. This translates into CASNQQGRGEAFF.